Given below is one TCR beta chain in context. This record comes from a study of blood T cell repertoires in COVID-19. At the level of the study: Acute-phase and convalescent COVID-19 samples originated in the United States, Italy and Spain. The cDNA or gDNA used as material had been derived from T cells, B-cell-depleted T cells, or PBMCs.

From germline, CDR1 is KGHSH and CDR2 LQKENI. CDR3 length: 15 residues. With V trimmed by 5 bases and J by 6 bases, 9 bases remained unmatched. In the study's own analysis: Reference gene primer amplification gave nucleated cell count estimates. Using immunoSEQ multiplex PCR, the repertoire was profiled, and TCRdb retains in-frame clones only, with some absent. V and J calls and clone size are as listed in that table; D and trimming were resolved from the DNA. The profile shows 200,000 to 300,000 clones, about 88% of them singletons. Sample: peripheral blood. The sequence was collected from an older woman with active or convalescent COVID-19. The rearrangement uses TRBV18 and TRBJ1-2; 10 nucleotides line up with TRBD1. Here the CDR3 reads CASSARDRGDHGYTF. In DNA, the CDR3 is TGTGCCAGCTCAGCCAGGGACAGGGGTGATCATGGCTACACCTTC.